The TCR beta chain under discussion was sequenced for a study of T cell changes during pregnancy in multiple sclerosis. The CDR3 is 13 residues long. Trimming left V 1 base short and J 7 bases short, with 10 bases between. The germline CDR1 and CDR2 sequences are SGHVS and FQNEAQ. Generated by immunoSEQ multiplex PCR, the TCRdb table keeps only in-frame clones and is missing some. The sample yields roughly 34,000 clones, over 85% seen once. The chain employs TRBV7-8 and TRBJ1-2, with a weak D call TRBD1 (5 bases). This TCR was recovered from a female donor in good health, enrolled as a control in a pregnancy study. The sequenced sample was CD4+ T cells from peripheral blood mononuclear cells, obtained in the second trimester of pregnancy. The chain's CDR3 is CASSLEGVAGYTF. In DNA form, the CDR3 reads TGTGCCAGCAGCTTAGAAGGGGTGGCTGGCTACACCTTC.